One sample yielded the 20 T cell receptor beta chains listed below, sequenced in a study of T cell repertoires in cytomegalovirus infection. Using its own MiXCR run on the reads, TCRdb lists one record per CDR3 protein. The sample yields a few hundred thousand distinct CDR3 sequences, roughly 9% seen once. Sequenced material: PBMCs. The receptors were sampled from a human donor in good health (CMV status not recorded). Some clones in this sample may be carry-over from other donors' samples.

The table lists this clonotype with many counts. The V call is TRBV7-2, the J call TRBJ1-1; perhaps TRBD1 as D (5 bases). CDR3 size: 14 residues. Germline V gene data show CDR1 as SGHTA and CDR2 as FQGNSA. Trimming cost V 2 bases and J 6 bases, with 13 bases left between them. The CDR3 loop is CASSLKTGRSEAFF. CDR3 nucleotide sequence: TGTGCCAGCAGCTTAAAAACGGGACGTTCTGAAGCTTTCTTT.

This clonotype was recorded many times. V usage is TRBV5-6 and J usage is TRBJ1-6; D uncertain. The CDR3 is 14 amino acids. V lost 0 bases and J lost 7, with 8 bases in between. Germline CDR1 reads SGHDT; CDR2 reads YYEEEE. The CDR3 DNA reads TGTGCCAGCAGCTTGGACCCAAAGAATTCACCCCTCCACTTT. Translating it yields CASSLDPKNSPLHF.

The rearrangement joins TRBV3-1 to TRBJ2-7; no clear D. The V gene lost 4 bases and the J gene lost 6 bases, with 19 bases spanning the gap. Per germline, CDR1 LGHDT and CDR2 YNNKEL (reference sequence). The CDR3 contains 15 residues. The CDR3 is CASSRPGPNGGEQYF. CDR3 DNA sequence: TGTGCCAGCAGCCGTCCAGGACCTAACGGCGGCGAGCAGTACTTC.

This clonotype was found many times. The gene calls are TRBV28 and TRBJ2-7; 7 nucleotides align to TRBD1. This CDR3 is built from 17 residues. Germline CDR1 is MDHEN and CDR2 is SYDVKM. V lost 7 bases and J lost 2; bases outside the gene matches: 17. For the CDR3, the DNA is TGTGCCAGCACCGGAAGACAGGGCGCCGGTACCCCCTACGAGCAGTACTTC. Encoded protein: CASTGRQGAGTPYEQYF. Looking up the rest from reference TRBV28 and TRBJ2-7 gives the full variable domain: DVKVTQSSRYLVKRTGEKVFLECVQDMDHENMFWYRQDPGLGLRLIYFSYDVKMKEKGDIPEGYSVSREKKERFSLILESASTNQTSMYLCASTGRQGAGTPYEQYFGPGTRLTVT.

This clonotype was observed at least ten times. The chain couples TRBV6-2 or TRBV6-3 to TRBJ2-1, with unresolved D. Germline V gene lookup returns CDR1 MNHEY and CDR2 SVGEGT. The CDR3 has 13 residues. Trimming shortened V by 2 bases and J by 12 bases, and 14 bases separated the two germline ends. DNA for the CDR3: TGTGCCAGCAGTTACCAGGACCTCTTCAGGCAGTTCTTC. It translates to CASSYQDLFRQFF.

This clonotype occurred many times. This chain uses TRBV7-2 with TRBJ2-5; D call uncertain. Germline CDR1 and CDR2: SGHTA and FQGNSA. V shed 5 bases and J shed 13 bases, with 20 bases lying between them. The CDR3 consists of 13 residues. The CDR3 is CASSPLPRPPWYF. CDR3 bases: TGTGCCAGCAGCCCCCTCCCTCGACCTCCATGGTACTTC.

This clonotype was counted a few times. The rearrangement uses TRBV29-1 and TRBJ1-1, with TRBD1 as a possible D gene (6 bases). Germline V gives CDR1 SQVTM, CDR2 ANQGSEA. The ends were cut back, 7 bases at V and 9 bases at J, with 15 bases in the middle. The CDR3 totals 11 residues. In DNA form, the CDR3 reads TGCAGCGGTGGGCAGGACAGCAAAGCTTTCTTT. Amino acids: CSGGQDSKAFF.

The table lists this clonotype with a count of one. A much larger clone differs by one base, so this may be a read error. This chain connects TRBV11-3 to TRBJ1-1; D ambiguous. The germline gives CDR1 SGHNT, CDR2 YENEEA. Trimming removed 0 bases from V and 3 bases from J, with 14 bases in between. This CDR3 is built from 16 residues. CDR3: CASSLDLEIMYTEAFF. Written as DNA, the CDR3 is TGTGCCAGCAGCTTAGATTTAGAGATAATGTACACTGAAGCTTTCTTT.

This clonotype was seen ten or more times. The V call is TRBV7-2, the J call TRBJ1-2; D call uncertain. Germline V gene lookup returns CDR1 SGHTA and CDR2 FQGNSA. Trimming took 1 base from V and 4 from J, leaving 13 bases between them. There are 15 residues in the CDR3. The CDR3 reads CASSLGSSSPYGYTF. The CDR3 DNA follows: TGTGCCAGCAGCTTAGGGTCCTCGAGCCCCTATGGCTACACCTTC.

This clonotype was recorded a few times. The chain has TRBV7-8 and TRBJ1-1; a possible D gene is TRBD1 (6 bases). With 4 bases removed from V and 7 bases from J, the gap between germline ends came to 13 bases. This CDR3 is built from 13 residues. The V gene's germline CDR1 is SGHVS and CDR2 FQNEAQ. CDR3 nucleotide sequence: TGTGCCAGCAGCTCCCCCAGGGGCGGTGAAGCTTTCTTT. Translation gives CASSSPRGGEAFF.

This clonotype was observed a handful of times. This rearrangement joins TRBV27 to TRBJ2-5; D tentatively reads TRBD1 or TRBD2 (5 bases each). The germline V gene has CDR1 MNHEY and CDR2 SMNVEV (reference sequence). The CDR3 runs 13 residues. The V end was cut by 5 bases, the J end by 4 bases, with 11 bases between. CDR3 in amino acids: CASSHDSGETQYF. The CDR3 DNA is TGTGCCAGCAGTCACGACAGCGGAGAGACCCAGTACTTC.

This clonotype was detected ten times or more. V is TRBV15 and J is TRBJ2-1; 11 nucleotides align to TRBD2. The CDR3 has 17 residues. CDR1 and CDR2 (germline): LNHNV, YYDKDF (reference sequence). The J segment lost 8 bases and the V segment lost 0 bases, leaving 9 bases of the junction unmatched. The CDR3 loop is CATSRDSGRAPGYEQFF. CDR3 sequence (DNA): TGTGCCACCAGCAGAGATAGCGGGAGGGCCCCAGGATATGAGCAGTTCTTC.

This clonotype was seen a handful of times. The V call is TRBV6-4, the J call TRBJ2-7, with 10 bases aligning to TRBD1. From germline, CDR1 is MRHNA and CDR2 SNTAGT. J lost 0 bases, V lost 6 bases, and 5 bases had no gene match. The CDR3 is 15 residues long. The CDR3 sequence is CASRTGQGYSYEQYF. In DNA form, the CDR3 reads TGTGCCAGCAGGACGGGACAGGGGTACTCCTACGAGCAGTACTTC.

This clonotype has at least ten counts. The gene calls are TRBV7-2 and TRBJ1-2, with D possibly matching TRBD1 (6 bases). Germline assignment: CDR1 SGHTA and CDR2 FQGNSA. There are 15 residues in the CDR3. V was cut by 1 base and J by 5 bases, with 14 bases left in between. Written as DNA, the CDR3 is TGTGCCAGCAGCTTAGTAAACAGGGACCAATATGGCTACACCTTC. It translates to CASSLVNRDQYGYTF.

This clonotype showed up many times. The CDR3 sequence is CASSPRESGANVLTF. The DNA for the CDR3 is TGTGCCAGCAGCCCCCGGGAATCTGGGGCCAACGTCCTGACTTTC. The chain joins TRBV7-8 to TRBJ2-6, with a possible D match to TRBD2 (5 bases). The V gene's germline CDR1 is SGHVS and CDR2 FQNEAQ. This CDR3 spans 15 amino acids. Trimming removed 5 bases from V and 1 base from J, with 9 bases in between.

This clonotype has ten or more counts. CDR3: CASSPPGALNEKLFF. Written as DNA, the CDR3 is TGTGCCAGCAGCCCACCCGGGGCCCTTAATGAAAAACTGTTTTTT. The V call is TRBV7-9, the J call TRBJ1-4, with D possibly being TRBD1 (5 bases). V gave up 5 bases and J gave up 4 bases, with 14 bases separating them. This CDR3 comprises 15 residues. Per the germline V gene, CDR1 is SEHNR and CDR2 is FQNEAQ (reference sequence).

This clonotype has ten or more counts. For the CDR3, the DNA is TGTGCCAGCAGTTATGGTGCTAGCGGGGCTAACACCGGGGAGCTGTTTTTT. This encodes CASSYGASGANTGELFF. This chain joins TRBV6-2 or TRBV6-3 and TRBJ2-2; 9 bases line up with TRBD2. V lost 3 bases and J lost 2; bases outside the gene matches: 7. The CDR3 consists of 17 residues. Per germline, CDR1 MNHEY and CDR2 SVGEGT.

This clonotype was counted many times. V and J are TRBV11-2 and TRBJ2-5; possibly TRBD2 for D (5 bases). Trimming cost V 3 bases and J 1 base, with 18 bases left between them. Per germline, CDR1 SGHAT and CDR2 FQNNGV. This CDR3 has 17 amino acids. The CDR3 region is CASSFWIGSNSQETQYF. The CDR3 DNA is TGTGCCAGCAGCTTTTGGATTGGGAGTAACAGCCAAGAGACCCAGTACTTC. Combining the CDR3 with reference TRBV11-2 and TRBJ2-5 gives the whole variable domain EAGVAQSPRYKIIEKRQSVAFWCNPISGHATLYWYQQILGQGPKLLIQFQNNGVVDDSQLPKDRFSAERLKGVDSTLKIQPAKLEDSAVYLCASSFWIGSNSQETQYFGPGTRLLVL.

In this sample, this clonotype turned up many times. The chain has TRBV7-2 and TRBJ1-3, with unresolved D. The CDR3 consists of 15 residues. Trimming removed 5 bases at V and 7 bases at J, with 18 bases between. Germline CDR1 reads SGHTA; CDR2 reads FQGNSA. The CDR3 DNA sequence: TGTGCCAGCAGCCTCGGCGCCGCTGGAGGGAACACCATATATTTT. This sequence encodes CASSLGAAGGNTIYF.

This clonotype was detected ten times or more. V usage is TRBV7-2 and J usage is TRBJ1-1, with 7 positions matching TRBD1. The CDR3 is made up of 14 amino acids. Germline trimming cut 5 bases from V and 3 bases from J; bases unmatched to any gene: 6. CDR1 and CDR2 (germline): SGHTA, FQGNSA. The CDR3 nucleotides are TGTGCCAGCAGCACCGGGACAGACTACACTGAAGCTTTCTTT. It specifies CASSTGTDYTEAFF. Complete variable domain (other parts from reference TRBV7-2 and TRBJ1-1): GAGVSQSPSNKVTEKGKDVELRCDPISGHTALYWYRQSLGQGLEFLIYFQGNSAPDKSGLPSDRFSAERTGGSVSTLTIQRTQQEDSAVYLCASSTGTDYTEAFFGQGTRLTVV.